The present T cell receptor beta chain was sequenced within a study of cytomegalovirus exposure and HLA in healthy donors. Study results and limitations: Three CMV-associated chains proved CMV antigen-specific in vitro.

As for this clone: As yet, its antigen is unknown.

The CDR3 has 15 residues. Germline CDR1 reads MNHNY; CDR2 reads SVGAGI (reference sequence). The ends were cut back, 4 bases at V and 0 bases at J, with 13 bases in the middle. This table comes from immunoSEQ multiplex PCR, and its TCRdb copy is limited to in-frame clones, with some not included. The data show 200,000 to 250,000 clones, approximately 88% seen once. This clonotype was obtained from a woman in her 30s in good health and CMV-seropositive. V usage is TRBV6-6 and J usage is TRBJ2-7; the D gene is possibly TRBD1 (6 bases). Sequenced material: PBMCs. The CDR3 DNA sequence: TGTGCCAGCAGTTCCGCGACAGGTAGCTCCTACGAGCAGTACTTC. Protein sequence: CASSSATGSSYEQYF.